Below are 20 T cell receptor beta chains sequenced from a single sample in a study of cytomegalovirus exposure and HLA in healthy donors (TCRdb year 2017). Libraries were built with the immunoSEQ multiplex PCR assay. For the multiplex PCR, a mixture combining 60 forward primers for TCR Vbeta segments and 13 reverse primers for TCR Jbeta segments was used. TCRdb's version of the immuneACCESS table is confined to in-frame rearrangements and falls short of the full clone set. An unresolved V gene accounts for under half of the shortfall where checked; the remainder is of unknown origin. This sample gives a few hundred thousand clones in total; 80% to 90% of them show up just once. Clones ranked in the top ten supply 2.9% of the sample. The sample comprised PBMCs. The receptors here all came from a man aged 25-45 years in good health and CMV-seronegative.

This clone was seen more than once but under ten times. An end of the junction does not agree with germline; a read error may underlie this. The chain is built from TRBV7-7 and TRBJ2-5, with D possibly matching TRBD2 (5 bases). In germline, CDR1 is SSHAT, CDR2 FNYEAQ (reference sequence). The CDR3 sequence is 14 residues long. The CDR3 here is CASSPTGWGETQYF. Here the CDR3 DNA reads TGTGCTAGCAGCCCAACGGGGTGGGGAGAGACCCAGTACTTC. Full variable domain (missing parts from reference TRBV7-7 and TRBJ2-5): GAGVSQSPRYKVTKRGQDVTLRCDPISSHATLYWYQQALGQGPEFLTYFNYEAQPDKSGLPSDRFSAERPEGSISTLTIQRTEQRDSAMYRCASSPTGWGETQYFGPGTRLLVL.

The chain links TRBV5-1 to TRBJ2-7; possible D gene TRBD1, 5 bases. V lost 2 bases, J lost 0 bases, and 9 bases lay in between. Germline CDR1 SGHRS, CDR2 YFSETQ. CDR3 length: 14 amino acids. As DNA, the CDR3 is TGCGCCAGCAGCTTTGACAGCAGCTCCTACGAGCAGTACTTC. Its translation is CASSFDSSSYEQYF.

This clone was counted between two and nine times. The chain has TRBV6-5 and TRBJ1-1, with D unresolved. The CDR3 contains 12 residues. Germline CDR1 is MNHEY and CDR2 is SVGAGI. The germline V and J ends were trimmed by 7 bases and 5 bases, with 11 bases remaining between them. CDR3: CASISFETEAFF. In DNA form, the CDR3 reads TGTGCCAGCATTTCCTTTGAGACTGAAGCTTTCTTT.

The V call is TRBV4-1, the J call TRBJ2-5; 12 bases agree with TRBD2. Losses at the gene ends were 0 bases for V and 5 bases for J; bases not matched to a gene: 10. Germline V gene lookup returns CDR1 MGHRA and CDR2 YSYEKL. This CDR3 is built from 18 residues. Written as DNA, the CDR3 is TGCGCCAGCAGCCAAGATCGACTAGCGGGAGCTCCTGGGGAGACCCAGTACTTC. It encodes CASSQDRLAGAPGETQYF.

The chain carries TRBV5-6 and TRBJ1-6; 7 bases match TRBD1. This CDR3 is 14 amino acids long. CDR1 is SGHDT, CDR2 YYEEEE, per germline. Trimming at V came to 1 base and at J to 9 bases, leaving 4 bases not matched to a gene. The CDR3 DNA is TGTGCCAGCAGCTTGTACCAGGGGGGTTCACCCCTCCACTTT. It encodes CASSLYQGGSPLHF.

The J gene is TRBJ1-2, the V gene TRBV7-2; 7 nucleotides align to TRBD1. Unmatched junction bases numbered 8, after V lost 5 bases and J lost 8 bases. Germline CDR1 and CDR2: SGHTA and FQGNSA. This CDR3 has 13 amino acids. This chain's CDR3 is CASSHRGPEGYTF. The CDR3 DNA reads TGTGCCAGCAGCCACAGGGGCCCTGAAGGCTACACCTTC.

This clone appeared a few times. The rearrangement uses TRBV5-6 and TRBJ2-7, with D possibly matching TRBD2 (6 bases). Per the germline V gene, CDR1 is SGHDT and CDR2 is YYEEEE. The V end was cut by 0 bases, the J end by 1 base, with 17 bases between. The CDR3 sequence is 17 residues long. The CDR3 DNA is TGTGCCAGCAGCTTGGCCCACGCGGGGAGCCTATCCTACGAGCAGTACTTC. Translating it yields CASSLAHAGSLSYEQYF.

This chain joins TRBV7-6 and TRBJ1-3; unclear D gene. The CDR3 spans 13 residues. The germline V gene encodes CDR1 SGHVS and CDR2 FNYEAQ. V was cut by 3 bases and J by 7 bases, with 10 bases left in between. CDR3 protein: CASSLSGSNTIYF. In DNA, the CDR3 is TGTGCCAGCAGCTTGTCGGGTTCGAACACCATATATTTT.

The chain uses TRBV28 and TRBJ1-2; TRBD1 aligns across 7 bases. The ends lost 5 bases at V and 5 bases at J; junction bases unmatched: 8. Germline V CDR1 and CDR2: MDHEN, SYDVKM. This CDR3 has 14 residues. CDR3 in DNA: TGTGCCAGCAGTCCCCGGGACAGCCTTTATGGCTACACCTTC. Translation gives CASSPRDSLYGYTF.

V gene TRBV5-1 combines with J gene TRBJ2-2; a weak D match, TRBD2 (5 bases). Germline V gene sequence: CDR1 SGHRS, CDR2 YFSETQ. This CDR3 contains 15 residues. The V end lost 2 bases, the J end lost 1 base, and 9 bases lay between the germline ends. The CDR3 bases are TGCGCCAGCAGCTTTCACGGGGAGAACACCGGGGAGCTGTTTTTT. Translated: CASSFHGENTGELFF.

As DNA, the CDR3 is TGCGCCAGCAGCCAAGATAGCGCCGGATTAGGCTATGGCTACACCTTC. Protein product: CASSQDSAGLGYGYTF. The chain is built from TRBV4-1 and TRBJ1-2; unclear D gene. Germline V gene data show CDR1 as MGHRA and CDR2 as YSYEKL. V lost 0 bases and J lost 4, with 15 bases in between. This CDR3 has 16 amino acids.

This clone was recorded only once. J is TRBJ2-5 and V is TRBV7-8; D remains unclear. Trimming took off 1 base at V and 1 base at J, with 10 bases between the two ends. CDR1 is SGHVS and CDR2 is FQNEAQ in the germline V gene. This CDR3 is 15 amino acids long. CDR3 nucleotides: TGTGCCAGCAGCTTAGGAGGCGTGTTCCAAGAGACCCAGTACTTC. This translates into CASSLGGVFQETQYF.

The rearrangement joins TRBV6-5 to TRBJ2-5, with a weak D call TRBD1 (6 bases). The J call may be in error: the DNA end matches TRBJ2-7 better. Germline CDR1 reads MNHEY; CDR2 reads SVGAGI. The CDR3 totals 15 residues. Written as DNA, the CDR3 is TGTGCCAGCAGTTACGCAGGGGCCCTGTACTACGAGCAGTACTTC. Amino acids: CASSYAGALYYEQYF.

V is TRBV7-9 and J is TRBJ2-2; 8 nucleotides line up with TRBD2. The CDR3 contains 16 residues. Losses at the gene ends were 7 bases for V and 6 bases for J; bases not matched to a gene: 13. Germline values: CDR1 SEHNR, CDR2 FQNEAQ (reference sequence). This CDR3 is CASILRGGRDPGELFF. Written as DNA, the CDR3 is TGTGCCAGCATCCTTCGCGGGGGGCGCGATCCCGGGGAGCTGTTTTTT.

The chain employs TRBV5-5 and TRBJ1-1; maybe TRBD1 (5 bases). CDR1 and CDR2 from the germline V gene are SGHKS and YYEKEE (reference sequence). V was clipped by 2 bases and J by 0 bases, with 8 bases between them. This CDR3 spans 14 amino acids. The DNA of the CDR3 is TGTGCCAGCAGCTTTTGGACACTGAACACTGAAGCTTTCTTT. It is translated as CASSFWTLNTEAFF.

The CDR3 region is CASSQTRTGGNTIYF. Here the CDR3 DNA reads TGTGCCAGCAGCCAAACTCGGACTGGAGGAAACACCATATATTTT. V is TRBV7-2 and J is TRBJ1-3; D remains unclear. The CDR3 consists of 15 residues. Looked up from germline, CDR1 is SGHTA and CDR2 is FQGNSA. V was cut by 5 bases and J by 4 bases, with 15 bases left in between.

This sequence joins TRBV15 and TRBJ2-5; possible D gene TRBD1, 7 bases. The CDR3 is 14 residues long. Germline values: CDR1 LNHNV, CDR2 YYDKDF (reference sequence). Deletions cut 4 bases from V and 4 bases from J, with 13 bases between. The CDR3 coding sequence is TGTGCCACCAGCACAGGGGGGAGCGGAGAGACCCAGTACTTC. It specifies CATSTGGSGETQYF.

The CDR3 nucleotides are TGTGCCAGCAGTTGGCTTTCCCACGACAGAGCAGATACGCAGTATTTT. It translates to CASSWLSHDRADTQYF. The gene calls are TRBV6-5 and TRBJ2-3; a possible D gene is TRBD1 (5 bases). V lost 4 bases and J lost 4, with 18 bases in between. CDR3 size: 16 residues. Germline V CDR1 and CDR2: MNHEY, SVGAGI.

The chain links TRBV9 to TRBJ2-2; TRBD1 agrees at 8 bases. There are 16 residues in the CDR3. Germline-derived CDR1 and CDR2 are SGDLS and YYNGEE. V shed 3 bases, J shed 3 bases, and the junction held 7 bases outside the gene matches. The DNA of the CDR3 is TGTGCCAGCAGCGGGTCCGGGACAGGAGACACCGGGGAGCTGTTTTTT. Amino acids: CASSGSGTGDTGELFF.

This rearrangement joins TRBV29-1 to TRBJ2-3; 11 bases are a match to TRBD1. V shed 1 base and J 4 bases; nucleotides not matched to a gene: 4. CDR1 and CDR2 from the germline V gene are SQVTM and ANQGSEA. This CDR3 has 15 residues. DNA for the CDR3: TGCAGCGTTGAAGGTGGACAGGGGGCCTCAGATACGCAGTATTTT. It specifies CSVEGGQGASDTQYF.